The next 24 T cell receptor beta chains were all read from a single sample in a study of shared clonotypes between healthy human individuals. TCRdb's copy holds only in-frame clones and misses some; the assay was immunoSEQ multiplex PCR. The sample lists approximately 980,000 clones; around 80% were seen once. Sample: memory CD4+ T cells sorted from blood. The subset: CD45RA-negative fraction. Source of these receptors: a man aged 18-30 years in good health.

Only a few counts were recorded for this clone. This chain joins TRBV7-2 and TRBJ2-7; no definite D call. Germline CDR1 reads SGHTA; CDR2 reads FQGNSA. Trimming cost V 3 bases and J 4 bases, with 13 bases left between them. The CDR3 is made up of 14 amino acids. The chain's CDR3 is CASSFGVSQYEQYF. CDR3 DNA: TGTGCCAGCAGCTTTGGGGTCAGTCAGTACGAGCAGTACTTC. The full variable domain, completed using reference TRBV7-2 and TRBJ2-7, is GAGVSQSPSNKVTEKGKDVELRCDPISGHTALYWYRQSLGQGLEFLIYFQGNSAPDKSGLPSDRFSAERTGGSVSTLTIQRTQQEDSAVYLCASSFGVSQYEQYFGPGTRLTVT.

The gene calls are TRBV5-8 and TRBJ2-4, with D maybe TRBD2 (6 bases). This CDR3 spans 14 amino acids. The V end lost 3 bases, the J end lost 8 bases, and 15 bases lay between the germline ends. Germline V gene data show CDR1 as SGHTS and CDR2 as YDEGEE. As DNA, the CDR3 is TGTGCCAGCAGCTCCGGGTCCTGGGAGGACATTCAGTACTTC. This codes for CASSSGSWEDIQYF.

The chain carries TRBV6-1 and TRBJ2-5; tentatively, D is TRBD2 (5 bases). Trimming shortened V by 4 bases and J by 5 bases, and 11 bases separated the two germline ends. The CDR3 covers 13 residues. Germline V gene lookup returns CDR1 MNHNS and CDR2 SASEGT. The CDR3, as DNA: TGTGCCAGCAGTGGGAGCCGAGGGGAGACCCAGTACTTC. The encoded protein is CASSGSRGETQYF.

In regard to this clone: Other DNA sequences within the sample encode an identical CDR3. The chain carries TRBV7-2 and TRBJ2-7; D unresolved. Germline assignment: CDR1 SGHTA and CDR2 FQGNSA. CDR3 length equals 13 residues. V was shortened by 5 bases and J by 3 bases, with 11 bases between the two germline ends. DNA of the CDR3: TGTGCCAGCAGCCCAGACGGGTTCTACGAGCAGTACTTC. Its protein product is CASSPDGFYEQYF.

V gene TRBV19 combines with J gene TRBJ1-4; 11 bases are a match to TRBD1. This CDR3 is built from 15 residues. Germline lookup yields CDR1 LNHDA and CDR2 SQIVND (reference sequence). The V and J ends lost 4 bases and 7 bases, in that order; junction bases with no gene match: 5. The CDR3, as DNA: TGTGCCAGTAGTACTAGGACAGGGGGCACTGAAAAACTGTTTTTT. Its protein product is CASSTRTGGTEKLFF. Full variable domain (outside the CDR3, taken from reference TRBV19 and TRBJ1-4): DGGITQSPKYLFRKEGQNVTLSCEQNLNHDAMYWYRQDPGQGLRLIYYSQIVNDFQKGDIAEGYSVSREKKESFPLTVTSAQKNPTAFYLCASSTRTGGTEKLFFGSGTQLSVL.

This clone showed up just once. The V gene is TRBV28, the J gene TRBJ1-1, with 8 bases aligning to TRBD1. V was pared by 4 bases and J by 0 bases, with 1 base of the junction left unmatched. CDR3 length: 14 residues. Germline V gives CDR1 MDHEN, CDR2 SYDVKM. CDR3 protein: CASSSGQVNTEAFF. As DNA, the CDR3 is TGTGCCAGCAGTTCGGGACAGGTGAACACTGAAGCTTTCTTT.

This rearrangement joins TRBV6-1 to TRBJ2-7; D might be TRBD2 (6 bases). The CDR3 has 14 amino acids. V lost 7 bases and J lost 0, with 13 bases in between. Per the germline V gene, CDR1 is MNHNS and CDR2 is SASEGT. The CDR3 DNA reads TGTGCCAGCATAGGGAGGTCGTTCTCCTACGAGCAGTACTTC. It yields the protein CASIGRSFSYEQYF.

The CDR3 coding sequence is TGTGCCACCAGCAGGAGAGATACGCAGTATTTT. Translated: CATSRRDTQYF. The chain couples TRBV15 to TRBJ2-3, with no clear D. The length of the CDR3 is 11 residues. Looked up from germline, CDR1 is LNHNV and CDR2 is YYDKDF (reference sequence). The germline V and J ends were trimmed by 3 bases and 5 bases, with 3 bases remaining between them.

V usage is TRBV5-1 and J usage is TRBJ1-2, with 10 bases that match TRBD1. Germline V gives CDR1 SGHRS, CDR2 YFSETQ. This CDR3 is 16 amino acids long. V dropped 4 bases and J dropped 4; count of bases not matched to a gene: 10. CDR3 protein: CASSKETGGEGYGYTF. The CDR3 DNA sequence: TGCGCCAGCAGCAAGGAGACAGGGGGCGAAGGCTATGGCTACACCTTC.

This chain joins TRBV25-1 and TRBJ1-2, with D unresolved. Trimming cost V 4 bases and J 4 bases, with 7 bases left between them. Germline V gene lookup returns CDR1 MGHDK and CDR2 SYGVNS. The CDR3 is made up of 12 amino acids. The DNA for the CDR3 is TGTGCCAGCAGTGCAAAGGGCTATGGCTACACCTTC. Translating gives CASSAKGYGYTF.

V gene TRBV11-2 combines with J gene TRBJ2-2; 7 bases fit TRBD1. Germline-derived CDR1 and CDR2 are SGHAT and FQNNGV. Trimming removed 0 bases from V and 6 bases from J; junction bases left unmatched: 4. The CDR3 extends over 15 amino acids. CDR3 sequence: CASSLDQGVAGELFF. The CDR3 DNA follows: TGTGCCAGCAGCTTAGATCAGGGGGTGGCCGGGGAGCTGTTTTTT.

The DNA of the CDR3 is TGTGCCAGCAGCCAAGCAACTACTGACAGCACAGATACGCAGTATTTT. Its translation: CASSQATTDSTDTQYF. This chain joins TRBV4-2 and TRBJ2-3; D is uncertain. CDR1 and CDR2 (germline): LGHNA, YNFKEQ. The length of the CDR3 is 16 residues. The V and J ends lost 1 base and 0 bases respectively, with 11 bases between them.

The V gene is TRBV19, the J gene TRBJ2-2; TRBD2 might be the D (7 bases). V was shortened by 8 bases and J by 7 bases, with 20 bases between the two germline ends. The CDR3 covers 15 residues. Germline lookup yields CDR1 LNHDA and CDR2 SQIVND (reference sequence). The CDR3 reads CASAPYGGQVGELFF. CDR3 bases: TGTGCCAGTGCCCCTTACGGGGGGCAGGTCGGGGAGCTGTTTTTT.

The chain carries TRBV7-9 and TRBJ2-2; a weak D match, TRBD1 (5 bases). The germline V and J ends were trimmed by 5 bases and 0 bases, with 13 bases remaining between them. This CDR3 is built from 16 residues. The germline CDR1 and CDR2 sequences are SEHNR and FQNEAQ (reference sequence). In DNA, the CDR3 is TGTGCCAGCAGCCCCAGGGTCTCCTCGAACACCGGGGAGCTGTTTTTT. Its protein product is CASSPRVSSNTGELFF.

The V call is TRBV5-5, the J call TRBJ1-1; TRBD1 agrees at 10 bases. This CDR3 has 17 amino acids. Germline assignment: CDR1 SGHKS and CDR2 YYEKEE (reference sequence). V was clipped by 4 bases and J by 4 bases; unmatched bases: 13. The CDR3 loop is CASSLDRDRGRGTEAFF. The CDR3 coding sequence is TGTGCCAGCAGCCTGGACCGGGACAGGGGCAGGGGCACTGAAGCTTTCTTT.

This clone was counted a few times. The V call is TRBV6-6, the J call TRBJ2-3, with D possibly matching TRBD1 (6 bases). V lost 1 base and J lost 5, with 13 bases in between. Germline V gene lookup returns CDR1 MNHNY and CDR2 SVGAGI (reference sequence). The CDR3 contains 15 residues. CDR3 region: CASSYFGTKEDTQYF. The CDR3 DNA sequence: TGTGCCAGCAGTTACTTCGGGACAAAAGAAGATACGCAGTATTTT.

This clone was recorded at least ten times. V and J are TRBV30 and TRBJ1-3, with no clear D. The ends were cut back, 1 base at V and 6 bases at J, with 13 bases in the middle. From germline, CDR1 is GTSNPN and CDR2 SVGIG (reference sequence). The CDR3 is 14 residues long. The CDR3 spells CAWSALSNSNTIYF. The CDR3 region has the DNA TGTGCCTGGAGTGCCCTAAGCAACTCAAACACCATATATTTT.

This chain links TRBV2 with TRBJ2-3; D unclear. The V end lost 6 bases, the J end lost 6 bases, and 16 bases lay between the germline ends. This CDR3 comprises 14 residues. The germline gives CDR1 SNHLY, CDR2 FYNNEI. The CDR3 sequence is CASSPPAYVDTQYF. The DNA of the CDR3 is TGTGCCAGCAGCCCACCCGCATATGTGGATACGCAGTATTTT. The whole variable domain, filled in from reference TRBV2 and TRBJ2-3, reads EPEVTQTPSHQVTQMGQEVILRCVPISNHLYFYWYRQILGQKVEFLVSFYNNEISEKSEIFDDQFSVERPDGSNFTLKIRSTKLEDSAMYFCASSPPAYVDTQYFGPGTRLTVL.

DNA for the CDR3: TGTGCCAGCAGCTTAGATACTAGCGGTAGGGAGACCCAGTACTTC. Amino acids: CASSLDTSGRETQYF. The rearrangement links TRBV7-8 to TRBJ2-5; TRBD2 matches 8 bases. This CDR3 spans 15 amino acids. Germline loops: CDR1 SGHVS, CDR2 FQNEAQ. Unmatched junction bases numbered 6, after V lost 1 base and J lost 5 bases. Drawing the rest from reference TRBV7-8 and TRBJ2-5, the complete variable domain is GAGVSQSPRYKVAKRGQDVALRCDPISGHVSLFWYQQALGQGPEFLTYFQNEAQLDKSGLPSDRFFAERPEGSVSTLKIQRTQQEDSAVYLCASSLDTSGRETQYFGPGTRLLVL.

As concerns this clone: Distinct nucleotide sequences in the sample also encode this CDR3. V and J are TRBV2 and TRBJ2-7; 7 positions match TRBD2. The germline V gene has CDR1 SNHLY and CDR2 FYNNEI. V shed 6 bases, J shed 2 bases, and the junction held 7 bases outside the gene matches. The CDR3 sequence is 14 residues long. CDR3 sequence (DNA): TGTGCCAGCAGCGGTTCTAGCGGTACCTACGAGCAGTACTTC. It codes for CASSGSSGTYEQYF.

This chain joins TRBV6-6 and TRBJ1-2, with a weak D call TRBD1 (5 bases). The CDR3 consists of 13 residues. Germline V gene data show CDR1 as MNHNY and CDR2 as SVGAGI (reference sequence). V was pared by 2 bases and J by 8 bases, with 12 bases between. The CDR3 spells CASSYVGGVGYTF. The CDR3 DNA is TGTGCCAGCAGTTACGTAGGAGGGGTCGGCTACACCTTC.

In this sample, this clone turned up many times. This chain connects TRBV4-1 to TRBJ2-2, with 7 bases matching TRBD2. Germline assignment: CDR1 MGHRA and CDR2 YSYEKL. This CDR3 contains 15 residues. Trimming took 4 bases from V and 5 from J; bases not matched to a gene: 7. As DNA, the CDR3 is TGCGCCAGCAGCCTGGGAAGGGGAGGGACCGGGGAGCTGTTTTTT. It specifies CASSLGRGGTGELFF.

The sample holds one count of this clone. The chain has TRBV15 and TRBJ2-5; possible D gene TRBD1, 6 bases. V lost 0 bases to trimming and J lost 5 bases, with 10 bases between them. Germline loops: CDR1 LNHNV, CDR2 YYDKDF (reference sequence). The CDR3 length is 14 residues. The CDR3 sequence is CATSREGAWETQYF. In nucleotides, the CDR3 is TGTGCCACCAGCAGAGAGGGGGCATGGGAGACCCAGTACTTC. Filled out from reference TRBV15 and TRBJ2-5, the complete variable domain reads DAMVIQNPRYQVTQFGKPVTLSCSQTLNHNVMYWYQQKSSQAPKLLFHYYDKDFNNEADTPDNFQSRRPNTSFCFLDIRSPGLGDTAMYLCATSREGAWETQYFGPGTRLLVL.

The rearrangement links TRBV11-1 to TRBJ2-1; D might be TRBD2 (6 bases). Germline values: CDR1 SGHAT, CDR2 FQDESV (reference sequence). This CDR3 comprises 15 residues. V was cut by 1 base and J by 4 bases, with 11 bases left in between. CDR3: CASSLDGGPYNEQFF. In nucleotides, the CDR3 is TGTGCCAGCAGCTTAGACGGGGGACCTTACAATGAGCAGTTCTTC.